One sample yielded the 20 T cell receptor beta chains listed below, sequenced in a study of T cells in Graves' hyperthyroidism and ophthalmopathy. Amplified regions were TCR beta CDR3 sequences from RNA transcripts. The HTBI primer set was used in a first-round RT-PCR of the TCR CDR3. One entry per CDR3 protein, called by TCRdb with MiXCR from the multiplex PCR reads. The sample contains 800,000 or so distinct CDR3 sequences, over 35% of which appear only once. The material sequenced was blood. These receptors were taken from a man aged 18 to 29 with Graves' hyperthyroidism.

In its sample, this clonotype was seen many times. The J gene is TRBJ1-1, the V gene TRBV9; no firm D call. Germline V CDR1 and CDR2: SGDLS, YYNGEE. This CDR3 comprises 13 residues. V lost 4 bases to trimming and J lost 4 bases, with 11 bases between them. For the CDR3, the DNA is TGTGCCAGCAGCCAAATGGGAGCCACTGAAGCTTTCTTT. It codes for CASSQMGATEAFF.

This clonotype was observed a handful of times. A read error may produce the germline difference seen at one junction end. J is TRBJ2-1 and V is TRBV7-9; a weak D match, TRBD2 (7 bases). The CDR3 is made up of 10 amino acids. Germline V gene lookup returns CDR1 SEHNR and CDR2 FQNEAQ (reference sequence). The CDR3: CASKGVAGSF. As DNA, the CDR3 is TGTGCCAGCAAGGGGGTAGCGGGCAGCTTC.

The chain carries TRBV7-2 and TRBJ2-7; TRBD1 matches at 7 bases. V dropped 1 base and J dropped 3; count of bases not matched to a gene: 9. The germline V gene encodes CDR1 SGHTA and CDR2 FQGNSA. This CDR3 contains 16 residues. CDR3 in DNA: TGTGCCAGCAGCTTAGTTTTCGGGACAGTAGTCTACGAGCAGTACTTC. This encodes CASSLVFGTVVYEQYF.

CDR3 DNA sequence: TGTGCCACCCTCTCCGGAGGGACCTACGAGCAGTACTTC. Translating gives CATLSGGTYEQYF. V is TRBV2 and J is TRBJ2-7, with a weak D call TRBD2 (6 bases). With 10 bases removed from V and 2 bases from J, the gap between germline ends came to 15 bases. Germline lookup yields CDR1 SNHLY and CDR2 FYNNEI. CDR3 size: 13 residues.

There are a few counts of this clonotype. The chain is built from TRBV7-9 and TRBJ2-2; possibly TRBD1 or TRBD2 for D (5 bases each). Trimming left V 4 bases short and J 4 bases short, with 13 bases between. From germline, CDR1 is SEHNR and CDR2 FQNEAQ (reference sequence). The length of the CDR3 is 15 residues. In nucleotides, the CDR3 is TGTGCCAGCAGCTCCATCCGGGACGGCACCGGGGAGCTGTTTTTT. Residues: CASSSIRDGTGELFF.

The table lists this clonotype with a few counts. The chain employs TRBV6-5 and TRBJ1-1; no firm D call. This CDR3 region has 13 residues. V was shortened by 2 bases and J by 6 bases, with 10 bases between the two germline ends. Per the germline V gene, CDR1 is MNHEY and CDR2 is SVGAGI. The CDR3 here is CASSYPTESEAFF. As DNA, the CDR3 is TGTGCCAGCAGTTACCCCACAGAATCTGAAGCTTTCTTT.

This clonotype showed up many times. The gene calls are TRBV27 and TRBJ2-7; TRBD2 is a possible D gene (6 bases). The CDR3 is made up of 14 amino acids. The V and J ends lost 6 bases and 5 bases respectively, with 17 bases between them. Germline CDR1 is MNHEY and CDR2 is SMNVEV (reference sequence). The DNA for the CDR3 is TGTGCCAGCAGCCCTCCCGGGGGAAATAACGAGCAGTACTTC. Its protein product is CASSPPGGNNEQYF.

The sample holds a few counts of this clonotype. The CDR3 spells CASSQRLGQETQYF. The CDR3 coding sequence is TGCGCCAGCAGCCAGAGATTGGGCCAAGAGACCCAGTACTTC. The chain couples TRBV4-3 to TRBJ2-5, with unresolved D. CDR3 length: 14 residues. CDR1 and CDR2 (germline): LGHNA, YSLEER. Trimming removed 3 bases from V and 1 base from J, with 9 bases in between.

Only a few counts were recorded for this clonotype. The V and J genes are TRBV12-3 or TRBV12-4 and TRBJ1-6; maybe TRBD1 (5 bases). The CDR3 is 19 amino acids. V was clipped by 2 bases and J by 0 bases, with 17 bases between them. This CDR3 reads CASSLSIRTLSSYNSPLHF. CDR3 coding DNA: TGTGCCAGCAGTTTATCGATCCGGACACTGAGCTCCTATAATTCACCCCTCCACTTT.

This clonotype was detected only a few times. V and J are TRBV11-2 and TRBJ2-7; D is ambiguous. This CDR3 spans 13 amino acids. The V and J ends lost 5 bases and 5 bases respectively, with 13 bases between them. Germline V gene sequence: CDR1 SGHAT, CDR2 FQNNGV. The CDR3 loop reads CASSPPSVDEQYF. The DNA for the CDR3 is TGTGCCAGCAGCCCGCCGTCAGTTGACGAGCAGTACTTC.

In its sample, this clonotype was seen many times. The chain is built from TRBV9 and TRBJ2-5, with 7 positions matching TRBD1. CDR1 is SGDLS, CDR2 YYNGEE, per germline. The CDR3 contains 16 residues. V was pared by 4 bases and J by 3 bases, with 12 bases of the junction left unmatched. CDR3 sequence reads: CASSTRPSTGKETQYF. CDR3 bases: TGTGCCAGCAGCACCCGTCCATCGACAGGGAAAGAGACCCAGTACTTC.

This chain links TRBV25-1 with TRBJ2-1, with a possible D match to TRBD2 (5 bases). The tail of the sequence fits TRBJ2-5 better, so the J call may be wrong. Germline V lookup: CDR1 MGHDK, CDR2 SYGVNS. CDR3 size: 12 residues. The CDR3, as DNA: TGTGCCACGCACCATCCTATGGGAGCCCAGTACTTC. Translated: CATHHPMGAQYF.

Concerning this clonotype: A junction end diverges from the germline sequence, so it may reflect a read error. This chain connects TRBV11-1 to TRBJ1-1; no definite D call. The CDR3 contains 14 residues. The germline gives CDR1 SGHAT, CDR2 FQDESV (reference sequence). Written as DNA, the CDR3 is TGTACCAGCAGCCAAGATCCCCCCGGAGAGATGGCTTTCTTT. Protein: CTSSQDPPGEMAFF.

Notes on this clonotype: The CDR3 carries no conserved terminal phenylalanine or tryptophan, so it likely arises from a read error. No DNA is shown, since the ends of the CDR3 on it are uncertain; the CDR3 is the one TCRdb lists. The rearrangement uses TRBV7-9 and TRBJ1-4; the D segment call TRBD1 is taken from the table without a DNA check. CDR1 and CDR2 from the germline V gene are SEHNR and FQNEAQ (reference sequence). The CDR3 spans 8 amino acids, including both terminal residues. Here the CDR3 reads CASSFREV.

V usage is TRBV29-1 and J usage is TRBJ2-3, with D perhaps matching TRBD1 or TRBD2 (5 bases each). V was trimmed by 1 base and J by 6 bases, leaving 17 bases between them. Germline V CDR1 and CDR2: SQVTM, ANQGSEA. CDR3 size: 15 residues. CDR3 DNA sequence: TGCAGCGTTGAAGTCCGGGACCGAGGCTCCGATACGCAGTATTTT. Translating gives CSVEVRDRGSDTQYF.

J is TRBJ1-1 and V is TRBV29-1, with D possibly being TRBD1 (5 bases). CDR1 SQVTM and CDR2 ANQGSEA come from the germline V gene. This CDR3 has 13 residues. The CDR3 here is CTFAQGRNTEAFF. For the CDR3, the DNA is TGCACCTTCGCGCAGGGACGGAACACTGAAGCTTTCTTT.

About this clonotype itself: A read error is likely, as this CDR3 ends without the conserved phenylalanine or tryptophan. The limits of the CDR3 on the DNA are not certain, so only TCRdb's listed CDR3 is given. J is TRBJ1-4 and V is TRBV2; no DNA check was done on the table's D call, TRBD1. Per the germline V gene, CDR1 is SNHLY and CDR2 is FYNNEI. The CDR3 region is 8 residues in length, termini included. CDR3: CASSAQQG.

This clonotype was detected only a few times. J is TRBJ1-6 and V is TRBV7-8; a possible D gene is TRBD1 (5 bases). CDR3 length: 15 residues. V was cut by 2 bases and J by 7 bases, with 12 bases left in between. Germline CDR1 is SGHVS and CDR2 is FQNEAQ. The CDR3 nucleotides are TGTGCCAGCAGCTTAACCGGGACCCAAAATTCACCCCTCCACTTT. Translated: CASSLTGTQNSPLHF.

The rearrangement uses TRBV19 and TRBJ1-2; D possibly corresponds to TRBD1 (5 bases). Trimming removed 4 bases at V and 8 bases at J, with 17 bases between. Per the germline V gene, CDR1 is LNHDA and CDR2 is SQIVND (reference sequence). The CDR3 is 14 residues long. Written as DNA, the CDR3 is TGTGCCAGTAGTACGCTAGAGGGGCGGAGGGGCTACACCTTC. Amino acid sequence: CASSTLEGRRGYTF.

This clonotype was observed a handful of times. The chain couples TRBV4-2 to TRBJ1-2, with D possibly being TRBD1 (6 bases). The length of the CDR3 is 14 residues. V dropped 2 bases and J dropped 4 bases, with 11 bases sitting between them. The germline gives CDR1 LGHNA, CDR2 YNFKEQ. Written as DNA, the CDR3 is TGTGCCAGCAGCCAACTTGACAGGTCCTATGGCTACACCTTC. This encodes CASSQLDRSYGYTF.